This entry lists 3 T cell receptor beta chains sequenced from one sample in a study of blood T cell repertoires in COVID-19. Only in-frame clones appear in the TCRdb table, and some are missing; sequencing was by immunoSEQ multiplex PCR. The data contain about 280,000 clones, 70% to 90% of them singletons. The sequenced sample was peripheral blood. These receptors all come from a man aged 18 to 30 with active or convalescent COVID-19.

This chain uses TRBV5-1 with TRBJ2-1; 12 nucleotides line up with TRBD2. The CDR3 length is 16 residues. The germline CDR1 and CDR2 sequences are SGHRS and YFSETQ. After removal of 2 bases from V and 7 bases from J, the junction contained 7 bases not matched to a gene. The CDR3 here is CASSFPGLAGQNEQFF. CDR3 DNA sequence: TGCGCCAGCAGCTTCCCGGGACTAGCGGGTCAAAATGAGCAGTTCTTC. The whole variable domain, filled in from reference TRBV5-1 and TRBJ2-1, reads KAGVTQTPRYLIKTRGQQVTLSCSPISGHRSVSWYQQTPGQGLQFLFEYFSETQRNKGNFPGRFSGRQFSNSRSEMNVSTLELGDSALYLCASSFPGLAGQNEQFFGPGTRLTVL.

This sequence joins TRBV7-9 and TRBJ2-5; 9 bases are a match to TRBD2. The V and J ends lost 6 bases and 4 bases, in that order; junction bases with no gene match: 12. The CDR3 spans 16 residues. Germline CDR1 and CDR2: SEHNR and FQNEAQ (reference sequence). CDR3 sequence: CASSTSGGLLRETQYF. The CDR3 coding sequence is TGTGCCAGCAGTACGAGCGGGGGGTTACTCAGAGAGACCCAGTACTTC.

This chain's CDR3 is CASSPRGGVYQPQHF. CDR3 nucleotides: TGTGCCAGCAGCCCCCGAGGGGGCGTCTATCAGCCCCAGCATTTT. V gene TRBV21-1 combines with J gene TRBJ1-5; TRBD1 is taken as the D call from the table, unchecked against the DNA. TRBV21-1 is annotated as a pseudogene. The CDR3 runs 15 residues.